This is a list of T cell receptor beta chains from one sample in a study of cytomegalovirus exposure and HLA in healthy donors. Clones were read by immunoSEQ multiplex PCR, and TCRdb kept only the in-frame ones, dropping some. The sample contains some 91,000 clones, approximately 86% of which appear only once. The sample taken for sequencing was PBMCs. The origin of the receptors is a man aged 25 to 40 in good health and CMV-seropositive. Both conserved end residues are part of each CDR3.

j_call v_call cdr3_aa
TRBJ2-7 TRBV28 CASSQLPGQGPTYEQYF
TRBJ2-1 TRBV7-9 CASSLVRGSYNEQFF
TRBJ2-2 TRBV15 CATSRDRGATGELFF
TRBJ2-5 TRBV5-1 CASHSGTSGSPETQYF
TRBJ2-6 TRBV4-1 CASSQALAGVSSGANVLTF
TRBJ1-1 TRBV7-2 CASSHLSGGAFF
TRBJ2-7 TRBV10-3 CAIKGGGISYEQYF
TRBJ2-7 TRBV7-9 CASSPAGYEQYF
TRBJ2-7 TRBV28 CASSFGEPIEYEQYF
TRBJ1-1 TRBV2 CASQILDGGSGAFF
TRBJ1-2 TRBV27 CASRPGQLYGYTF
TRBJ1-1 TRBV4-2 CASSQAGTDGLRTEAFF